This T cell receptor (beta chain) is from a study of cytomegalovirus exposure and HLA in healthy donors. Study conclusions and caveats: In an earlier analysis, about 90% or about 30%: the productive usage of most TCR beta V segments.

V shed 8 bases, J shed 2 bases, and the junction held 1 base outside the gene matches. Germline loops: CDR1 SNHLY, CDR2 FYNNEI. There are 13 residues in the CDR3. 60 Vbeta and 13 Jbeta primers were used in PCR. TCRdb keeps only in-frame clones here, not all; method: immunoSEQ multiplex PCR. In the table there are about 140,000 clones, about 80% of which are singletons. Donors were nominally healthy when sampled, though unrecorded immune exposures were likely. On this clone: Its antigen is not known.

The rearrangement joins TRBV2 to TRBJ1-4; 8 nucleotides align to TRBD1. The receptor was derived from a man under 40 in good health and CMV-seropositive. The sequencing sample was made of PBMCs. The CDR3 here is CASRQGTNEKLFF. Written as DNA, the CDR3 is TGTGCCAGCCGACAGGGGACTAATGAAAAACTGTTTTTT.